This entry lists 8 T cell receptor beta chains sequenced from one sample in a study of control samples from healthy donors and cancer patients. TCRdb keeps only in-frame clones here, not all; method: immunoSEQ multiplex PCR. The sample shows about 160,000 clones, about 95% of them seen only once. The sequenced material came from PBMCs. The receptors were sampled from a man between 60 and 75 years old with colorectal cancer.

The chain joins TRBV18 to TRBJ2-5, with D hard to call. The CDR3 length is 13 residues. The germline V gene has CDR1 KGHSH and CDR2 LQKENI. V was shortened by 0 bases and J by 3 bases, with 5 bases between the two germline ends. The CDR3 sequence is CASSPPAKETQYF. The CDR3 DNA sequence: TGTGCCAGCTCACCACCAGCAAAAGAGACCCAGTACTTC.

The V call is TRBV6-5, the J call TRBJ1-5; possible D gene TRBD1, 5 bases. The germline V and J ends were trimmed by 0 bases and 2 bases, with 11 bases remaining between them. CDR3 length: 16 amino acids. Germline V lookup: CDR1 MNHEY, CDR2 SVGAGI. The CDR3 region has the DNA TGTGCCAGCAGTTACTCGGCAGGGTCTCGCAATCAGCCCCAGCATTTT. Its translation: CASSYSAGSRNQPQHF.

V is TRBV9 and J is TRBJ1-5; D may be TRBD1 (6 bases). V was trimmed by 0 bases and J by 6 bases, leaving 7 bases between them. Germline V gene sequence: CDR1 SGDLS, CDR2 YYNGEE. The CDR3 contains 13 residues. CDR3 nucleotide sequence: TGTGCCAGCAGCGTAGGGGACATTCAGCCCCAGCATTTT. The encoded protein is CASSVGDIQPQHF.

The chain is built from TRBV9 and TRBJ2-7; TRBD2 matches 9 bases. Germline V gene data show CDR1 as SGDLS and CDR2 as YYNGEE. This CDR3 region has 15 residues. Unmatched junction bases numbered 5, after V lost 2 bases and J lost 2 bases. The CDR3 is CASSVGGLAPYEQYF. In DNA form, the CDR3 reads TGTGCCAGCAGCGTGGGCGGACTAGCGCCCTACGAGCAGTACTTC. The whole variable domain, filled in from reference TRBV9 and TRBJ2-7, reads DSGVTQTPKHLITATGQRVTLRCSPRSGDLSVYWYQQSLDQGLQFLIQYYNGEERAKGNILERFSAQQFPDLHSELNLSSLELGDSALYFCASSVGGLAPYEQYFGPGTRLTVT.

V is TRBV20-1 and J is TRBJ1-2, with D unclear. CDR1 is DFQATT, CDR2 SNEGSKA, per germline (reference sequence). The CDR3 extends over 11 amino acids. The V end was cut by 3 bases, the J end by 3 bases, with 5 bases between. CDR3: CSAREDYGYTF. CDR3 coding DNA: TGCAGTGCTAGGGAGGACTATGGCTACACCTTC.

The gene calls are TRBV19 and TRBJ2-6; the match to TRBD1 covers 8 bases. This CDR3 is built from 18 residues. With V trimmed by 6 bases and J by 1 base, 11 bases remained unmatched. Per the germline V gene, CDR1 is LNHDA and CDR2 is SQIVND (reference sequence). This chain's CDR3 is CASSPRDRTSSGANVLTF. The CDR3 nucleotides are TGTGCCAGTAGCCCTAGGGACAGGACCTCTTCTGGGGCCAACGTCCTGACTTTC. Full variable domain (outside the CDR3, taken from reference TRBV19 and TRBJ2-6): DGGITQSPKYLFRKEGQNVTLSCEQNLNHDAMYWYRQDPGQGLRLIYYSQIVNDFQKGDIAEGYSVSREKKESFPLTVTSAQKNPTAFYLCASSPRDRTSSGANVLTFGAGSRLTVL.

The chain has TRBV5-1 and TRBJ2-1, with TRBD1 as a possible D gene (6 bases). The germline CDR1 and CDR2 sequences are SGHRS and YFSETQ. The CDR3 has 14 residues. V was trimmed by 9 bases and J by 3 bases, leaving 16 bases between them. CDR3 amino acids: CAISGQHFYNEQFF. The CDR3 nucleotides read TGCGCCATTTCCGGACAGCACTTCTACAATGAGCAGTTCTTC.

The V and J genes are TRBV29-1 and TRBJ2-3, with TRBD2 matching 10 bases. V lost 1 base, J lost 5 bases, and 15 bases stayed unmatched. Germline CDR1 SQVTM, CDR2 ANQGSEA. The CDR3 loop spans 18 amino acids. The CDR3 bases are TGCAGCGTTGAAGCCCCGCATCTCAGCGGGGGGGCAATAGATACGCAGTATTTT. Protein: CSVEAPHLSGGAIDTQYF.